This entry describes one TCR beta chain. J gave up 5 bases and V 3 bases, and 18 bases lay outside the gene matches. CDR3 length equals 20 residues. In germline, CDR1 is MDHEN, CDR2 SYDVKM. The sample belongs to a study of blood T cell repertoires in COVID-19. Across the whole study: The samples span acute and convalescent COVID-19 from the United States, Italy and Spain. T cells, B-cell-depleted T cells, or PBMCs supplied cDNA or gDNA.

Some clones are missing from TCRdb's copy, which holds only in-frame ones; the method was immunoSEQ multiplex PCR. The sample has 70,000 to 85,000 clones, around 83% seen once; the top ten hold roughly 20%. This chain uses TRBV28 with TRBJ2-3; TRBD1 matches at 12 bases. The receptor was isolated from a woman aged 80 or over in a cohort sampled during active or convalescent COVID-19. Sequencing was performed on peripheral blood. The CDR3 protein is CASSFSLKALRDRGQDTQYF. The CDR3 DNA sequence: TGTGCCAGCAGTTTTTCCTTAAAGGCGCTGCGGGACAGGGGGCAAGATACGCAGTATTTT.